This T cell receptor beta chain was captured by sequencing in a study of cytomegalovirus exposure and HLA in healthy donors. Study-level findings and limits: A previous analysis found most TCR beta V segments productive roughly 90% or roughly 30% of the time. When a later analysis compared HLA-associated TCR beta chains with equally common others, the HLA-associated chains turned out to be more clonally expanded and to have lower generation probabilities.

Notes on this clone: Its antigen is not identified.

The PCR employed 60 Vbeta primers together with 13 Jbeta primers. The repertoire was sequenced with immunoSEQ multiplex PCR; TCRdb's copy has only in-frame clones and lacks some. Of fewer than 200,000 clones listed, around 80% are singletons. Germline-derived CDR1 and CDR2 are KGHSH and LQKENI. CDR3 length equals 14 residues. Losses at the gene ends were 3 bases for V and 5 bases for J; bases not matched to a gene: 6. Sequencing was performed on PBMCs. The chain has TRBV18 and TRBJ2-7; 8 nucleotides line up with TRBD1. The TCR originated in a man younger than 35 in good health and CMV-seronegative. The DNA for the CDR3 is TGTGCCAGCTCACCCCGACAGGGGCGGGACGAGCAGTACTTC. Its translation is CASSPRQGRDEQYF.